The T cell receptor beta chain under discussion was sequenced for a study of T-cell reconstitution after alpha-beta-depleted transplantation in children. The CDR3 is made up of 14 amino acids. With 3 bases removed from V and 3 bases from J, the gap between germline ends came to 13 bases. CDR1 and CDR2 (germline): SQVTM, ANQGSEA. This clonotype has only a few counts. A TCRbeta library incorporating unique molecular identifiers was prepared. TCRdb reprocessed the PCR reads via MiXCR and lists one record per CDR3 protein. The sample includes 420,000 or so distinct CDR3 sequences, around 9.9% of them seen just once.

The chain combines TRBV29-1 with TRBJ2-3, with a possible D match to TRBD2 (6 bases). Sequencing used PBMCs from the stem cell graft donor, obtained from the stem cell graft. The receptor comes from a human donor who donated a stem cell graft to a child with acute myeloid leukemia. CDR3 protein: CSVESGLRTDTQYF. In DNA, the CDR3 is TGCAGCGTTGAGTCGGGACTCCGGACAGATACGCAGTATTTT.